This T cell receptor beta chain was found in a study of shared clonotypes between healthy human individuals. V was clipped by 5 bases and J by 3 bases; unmatched bases: 2. The germline gives CDR1 SGHNT, CDR2 YENEEA. CDR3 length equals 13 residues. Negatively enriched CD4+ T cells were divided by CD45RA into naive and memory. TCRdb keeps only in-frame clones here, not all; method: immunoSEQ multiplex PCR. The sample holds around 2.5 million clones, approximately 93% seen once. This chain uses TRBV11-3 with TRBJ2-5; TRBD1 agrees at 8 bases. Material: naive CD4+ T cells from PBMCs. Subset denoted: CD45RA+ positively selected. The TCR comes from a man between 18 and 29 years old in good health. Some clones in this sample may be carry-over from other donors' samples. CDR3 amino acids: CASSLDREETQYF. The CDR3 nucleotides read TGTGCCAGCAGCCTGGACAGGGAAGAGACCCAGTACTTC.